The TCR beta chain under discussion was sequenced for a study of vaccination effects on CD4 cells after COVID-19 (dated by TCRdb to 2022 to 2024). For the study in its entirety: In the ViraFEST assay, PBMC were stimulated with viral peptide pools, and TCR sequencing was then used to find antigen-specific CD4+ T cell clonotypes based on their expansion. Post-vaccine samples across the study were collected a median of 72 days after the second dose, with a range of 14 to 241. Approximately 2.1 million PBMC per well were cultured in IMDM with about 5% human AB serum, 8 to 10 IU/ml IL-2 and gentamicin, plus 10 ug/ml peptides. SARS-CoV-2 spike-specific CD4+ TCR repertoires from before and after mRNA vaccination were compared in COVID-19 convalescent patients and in infection-naive vaccine recipients. The full study included over 8 COVID-19 convalescent patients and a few SARS-CoV-2-naive healthy vaccine recipients. Cultures from other donors in the study were sequenced with the Oncomine TCR Beta short-read assay on an Illumina iSeq 100. What the research found in general, with its limitations: Only a small number of convalescent patients were included, and no early post-infection timepoints were available, which limited the study. Clones induced by infection and clones induced by vaccination both contracted markedly at late timepoints after vaccination, which fits with T cell responses waning over time. In healthy vaccine recipients, vaccine-induced clones were almost all SARS-CoV-2 mono-reactive, with only 1 of 255 being cross-reactive with common cold coronaviruses.

Concerning this clone itself: Its binding antigen is unknown. One base away there is no much larger clone; base qualities are not given.

Receptor libraries were prepared by the immunoSEQ multiplex PCR assay. DNA from the cultured, isolated CD4+ T cells was subjected to TCR beta CDR3 sequencing. Per the original workflow: The analysis removed non-productive TCR sequences, trimmed reads to the CDR3 region, and retained only CDR3s that were 7 or more amino acids long. Antigen-specific clonotypes were identified using the MANAFEST web app by comparison of expansion in peptide wells against reference cultures. To count as positive, a clone had to show expansion at FDR<0.05 compared with the reference and with all other wells, an odds ratio above 5, and a frequency above 0.1% in two replicate wells. A clonotype was called cross-reactive if it was significantly expanded both in SARS-CoV-2 spike wells and in at least one common cold coronavirus spike condition. CDR3 similarity was assessed by Levenshtein distance using the stringdist R package, and unrooted trees were constructed with ape in R 3.6.1. Drawn from immuneACCESS, this table holds only the in-frame rearrangements with V and J called that TCRdb kept. Clones are partly lost; checked studies trace under half to an unresolved V gene and leave the rest unexplained. That table is the source of V, J and clone size, and D and trimming were worked out from the DNA. The sample table contains roughly 45,000 clones; only one count was recorded for over 60% of them. The top ten constitute roughly a tenth of the sample.

After approximately 11 days of culture, CD4+ T cells were isolated with the EasySep CD4+ T cell isolation kit. Each participant received two doses of an mRNA SARS-CoV-2 vaccine, either BNT162b2 or mRNA-1273. Negative nucleocapsid antibody results before and after vaccination confirmed that the healthy vaccine recipients had no prior SARS-CoV-2 infection. Half of the culture medium was replaced with fresh IL-2-containing medium on days 3 and 7. Each peptide stimulation condition was cultured in triplicate wells unless otherwise noted. PBMC were separated from whole blood using Ficoll-Paque Plus gradient centrifugation and were then either cryopreserved at -140C or used fresh. The QIAamp micro DNA kit was used to extract genomic DNA from the cultured CD4+ T cells. Sequences LGHDT (CDR1) and YNNKEL (CDR2) are obtained from the germline V gene (reference sequence). The CDR3 has 14 amino acids, counting the end cysteine and phenylalanine. Only CDR3 DNA remains: 42 bases, in frame from the first base. Relative to germline, V is missing 4 bases and J is missing 5 bases, with 4 bases of the junction outside any gene match.

This receptor was obtained from a human donor who received a COVID-19 vaccine. The chain is assembled from TRBV3-1 (or the pseudogene TRBV3-2) and TRBJ2-5; a stretch of 10 junction bases matches TRBD1. The starting material was CD4+ T cells from PBMCs cultured without peptide, obtained after COVID-19 vaccination. CDR3 sequence: CASSPRDRGETQYF. The DNA sequence is as follows: TGTGCCAGCAGCCCTCGGGACAGGGGTGAGACCCAGTACTTC.